This T cell receptor beta chain was identified during a study of T cells after yellow fever vaccination. Study-wide context: Researchers used SMART-Seq v4 Ultra Low Input to prepare fractions that had low cell numbers.

The V gene's germline CDR1 is LGHDT and CDR2 YNNKEL (reference sequence). The CDR3 is made up of 12 amino acids. V dropped 1 base and J dropped 8 bases, with 7 bases sitting between them. This clonotype was seen a handful of times. TCRdb recomputed calls from the 5' RACE reads with MiXCR, one row per CDR3 protein. The sample lists 450,000 to 650,000 distinct CDR3 sequences; roughly 13% were seen once. The material sequenced was PBMCs, taken on the day of the yellow fever booster vaccination. The TCR was taken from a man aged 30 to 45 who received the YFV17D yellow fever vaccine. The V call is TRBV3-1, the J call TRBJ2-3; tentative D call: TRBD2 (6 bases). In DNA, the CDR3 is TGTGCCAGCAGCCAAGCCGGGGGTACGCAGTATTTT. Translating gives CASSQAGGTQYF.